A selection of T cell receptor beta chains follows, all from one sample in a study of tumor and adjacent non-tumor tissue in lung cancer. Each CDR3 protein gets one entry after TCRdb re-called the multiplex PCR reads with MiXCR. The data contain 120,000 or so distinct CDR3 sequences, nearly 85% of them singletons. What was sequenced was lung tumor tissue. These receptors originate from a man in his 70s with non-small cell lung cancer. CDR3s include the opening cysteine and the closing phenylalanine or tryptophan. Not every row has a clone size; where given, it reads once, few, many or a size class.

>-|TRBJ2-7|TRBV11-3
CASSVGGTLGEQNF
>-|TRBJ2-1|TRBV11-2
CASSLGKQYNDQFF
>once|TRBJ2-7|TRBV6-5
CDVGRKLAGFYEQYF
>-|TRBJ1-4|TRBV5-4
CTSSAGTFSNEKLFF
>-|TRBJ1-1|TRBV11-3
CASSLKTGWMNTKAFF
>-|TRBJ2-1|TRBV10-2
CASMSLGPSSHGQFF
>once|TRBJ2-1|TRBV5-4
CASSFGDRVGIGQFF
>-|TRBJ2-7|TRBV11-2
CASSLKVSSYEQYF
>-|TRBJ2-2|TRBV2
CASSDGTGMAGELLF
>-|TRBJ2-1|TRBV11-3
CAGSLDPTGCRGDQFF
>-|TRBJ2-5|TRBV6-2/TRBV6-3
CASSSIMLAGFEPKKETQYF
>-|TRBJ2-7|TRBV5-6
CVNSPGGCSYEQYF
>-|TRBJ2-4|TRBV6-6
CASSGTRNIEYF
>-|TRBJ2-7|TRBV10-1
CASSPGTAIYVQYF
>-|TRBJ1-2|TRBV10-1
CASIPGTGGEGYTF
>-|TRBJ2-7|TRBV6-2/TRBV6-3
CVSSYRTVFSSYEQYF
>many|TRBJ1-1|TRBV20-1
CSASGFRETEAFF
>many|TRBJ2-1|TRBV5-1
CASSSSALPDEQFF
>once|TRBJ1-5|TRBV21-1
CASSKALPGGNQLLHF
>-|TRBJ2-7|TRBV6-5
CASSYSAGTSAREQYF
>few|TRBJ2-5|TRBV11-2
CASSLDSRGPRETQYF
>-|TRBJ2-1|TRBV12-3/TRBV12-4
CAISLAGSSDEQFF
>-|TRBJ1-2|TRBV29-1
CSVGSRGHGRYGYTF
>-|TRBJ2-5|TRBV6-5
CVSCYQDRGETQYF
>-|TRBJ2-5|TRBV28
CASSRLLETETQYF
>once|TRBJ1-1|TRBV12-3/TRBV12-4
CTSSYSNTGNTEAFF